Following are 25 T cell receptor beta chains from one sample sequenced in a study of blood T cell repertoires in COVID-19. The assay was immunoSEQ multiplex PCR, and TCRdb's table has in-frame clones only and misses some. The sample consists of over 350,000 clones, just over 85% of them appearing once. Sequencing was done on a sample of peripheral blood. These receptors were collected from a woman in her 30s with active or convalescent COVID-19.

This rearrangement joins TRBV7-2 to TRBJ1-1, with a weak D call TRBD1 (6 bases). CDR3 length equals 15 residues. Trimming took off 1 base at V and 1 base at J, with 10 bases between the two ends. Per germline, CDR1 SGHTA and CDR2 FQGNSA. CDR3 nucleotides: TGTGCCAGCAGCTTAGGTAGGGGGTGGAACACTGAAGCTTTCTTT. Translation: CASSLGRGWNTEAFF.

This clone was counted only a few times. The CDR3 nucleotides read TGCGCCAGCAGCTCTCCGGGACAGGGAAGCTATGGCTACACCTTC. This codes for CASSSPGQGSYGYTF. This chain joins TRBV5-1 and TRBJ1-2, with TRBD1 matching 9 bases. The CDR3 totals 15 residues. Germline CDR1 is SGHRS and CDR2 is YFSETQ. Unmatched junction bases numbered 7, after V lost 3 bases and J lost 4 bases.

The genes are TRBV5-1 and TRBJ1-6, with D perhaps matching TRBD1 (5 bases). Germline V gene sequence: CDR1 SGHRS, CDR2 YFSETQ. V was trimmed by 4 bases and J by 0 bases, leaving 14 bases between them. The CDR3 contains 17 residues. DNA for the CDR3: TGCGCCAGCAGCCTAACACAGGATAGCTCCTATAATTCACCCCTCCACTTT. It codes for CASSLTQDSSYNSPLHF.

The chain recombines TRBV19 with TRBJ2-6; D may be TRBD1 (6 bases). V gave up 7 bases and J gave up 2 bases, with 15 bases separating them. The CDR3 consists of 16 residues. Germline loops: CDR1 LNHDA, CDR2 SQIVND (reference sequence). CDR3 residues: CASKKQGFTGANVLTF. The CDR3 coding sequence is TGTGCCAGTAAAAAACAGGGTTTTACTGGGGCCAACGTCCTGACTTTC.

The chain is built from TRBV6-5 and TRBJ2-5; 9 nucleotides line up with TRBD2. The V and J ends lost 6 bases and 3 bases, in that order; junction bases with no gene match: 5. Per germline, CDR1 MNHEY and CDR2 SVGAGI. CDR3 length: 14 residues. CDR3 nucleotide sequence: TGTGCCAGCAGACAAGCGGGGGGAAAAGAGACCCAGTACTTC. It codes for CASRQAGGKETQYF.

Points on this clone: Other DNA sequences from this sample encode an identical CDR3 as well. V usage is TRBV19 and J usage is TRBJ1-1, with 7 bases aligning to TRBD1. The V gene's germline CDR1 is LNHDA and CDR2 SQIVND (reference sequence). The V and J ends lost 5 bases and 4 bases, in that order; junction bases with no gene match: 4. CDR3 length equals 13 residues. The CDR3 coding sequence is TGTGCCAGTAGTGCCAACAGGGGCACTGAAGCTTTCTTT. Residues: CASSANRGTEAFF.

This rearrangement joins TRBV11-2 to TRBJ2-7; TRBD2 matches 8 bases. There are 16 residues in the CDR3. Germline CDR1 is SGHAT and CDR2 is FQNNGV. Trimming cost V 0 bases and J 4 bases; bases outside gene matches: 8. CDR3 nucleotides: TGTGCCAGCAGCTTAGATTTCACTAGCGGACGATACGAGCAGTACTTC. Encoded protein: CASSLDFTSGRYEQYF. The whole variable domain, filled in from reference TRBV11-2 and TRBJ2-7, reads EAGVAQSPRYKIIEKRQSVAFWCNPISGHATLYWYQQILGQGPKLLIQFQNNGVVDDSQLPKDRFSAERLKGVDSTLKIQPAKLEDSAVYLCASSLDFTSGRYEQYFGPGTRLTVT.

The chain combines TRBV4-2 with TRBJ2-5, with TRBD1 matching 8 bases. The junction had 1 base not matched to a gene; V was cut back by 3 bases and J by 4 bases. The CDR3 has 13 residues. CDR1 is LGHNA, CDR2 YNFKEQ, per germline. CDR3 sequence (DNA): TGTGCCAGCAGCCAGACAGGGGTAGAGACCCAGTACTTC. It codes for CASSQTGVETQYF.

V gene TRBV4-1 combines with J gene TRBJ2-1; 12 positions agree with TRBD2. The ends lost 0 bases at V and 8 bases at J; junction bases unmatched: 8. This CDR3 has 17 amino acids. Germline V CDR1 and CDR2: MGHRA, YSYEKL. Here the CDR3 reads CASSQDLTSGGKDEQFF. CDR3 coding DNA: TGCGCCAGCAGCCAAGATTTGACTAGCGGGGGAAAGGATGAGCAGTTCTTC.

The chain couples TRBV19 to TRBJ1-6; no clear D. The CDR3 totals 16 residues. Trimming pared 6 bases from V and 1 base from J, leaving 13 bases between. CDR1 and CDR2 (germline): LNHDA, SQIVND (reference sequence). CDR3 region: CASSAGTESYNSPLHF. Written as DNA, the CDR3 is TGTGCCAGTAGCGCAGGAACTGAGTCCTATAATTCACCCCTCCACTTT.

The chain employs TRBV29-1 and TRBJ2-3, with 7 positions matching TRBD2. Germline assignment: CDR1 SQVTM and CDR2 ANQGSEA. Unmatched junction bases numbered 10, after V lost 1 base and J lost 6 bases. The CDR3 is 15 amino acids. The CDR3 coding sequence is TGCAGCGTTGAAGTTAGTAGCGGGCACGGGGATACGCAGTATTTT. It is translated as CSVEVSSGHGDTQYF.

This clone was detected once. The chain is built from TRBV25-1 and TRBJ1-6, with 9 bases matching TRBD1. CDR3 size: 14 residues. CDR1 is MGHDK, CDR2 SYGVNS, per germline. With 7 bases clipped from V and 4 bases from J, the junction kept 2 bases outside the gene matches. In nucleotides, the CDR3 is TGTGCCAGCATCGGGACAGGGTATAATTCACCCCTCCACTTT. Translating it yields CASIGTGYNSPLHF. Using reference TRBV25-1 and TRBJ1-6 for the parts outside the CDR3, the full variable domain is EADIYQTPRYLVIGTGKKITLECSQTMGHDKMYWYQQDPGMELHLIHYSYGVNSTEKGDLSSESTVSRIRTEHFPLTLESARPSHTSQYLCASIGTGYNSPLHFGNGTRLTVT.

This clone showed up just a few times. V gene TRBV19 combines with J gene TRBJ1-6, with 8 bases fitting TRBD1. The CDR3 runs 15 residues. The J segment lost 7 bases and the V segment lost 5 bases, leaving 7 bases of the junction unmatched. Germline V gives CDR1 LNHDA, CDR2 SQIVND (reference sequence). The CDR3 DNA reads TGTGCCAGTAGTCCAAGTGGACAGGGAAATTCACCCCTCCACTTT. It yields the protein CASSPSGQGNSPLHF.

The chain is built from TRBV28 and TRBJ2-7; TRBD1 aligns across 8 bases. Germline CDR1 reads MDHEN; CDR2 reads SYDVKM. Unmatched junction bases numbered 11, after V lost 7 bases and J lost 6 bases. The CDR3 contains 14 residues. Here the CDR3 DNA reads TGTGCCAGCAACCTAAGGACAGGGAGGAGCGAGCAGTACTTC. It translates to CASNLRTGRSEQYF.

The V call is TRBV6-5, the J call TRBJ2-1; 10 bases agree with TRBD2. Germline V gene lookup returns CDR1 MNHEY and CDR2 SVGAGI. The CDR3 sequence is 15 residues long. Unmatched junction bases numbered 3, after V lost 7 bases and J lost 0 bases. The CDR3 DNA follows: TGTGCCAGCAAACTAGCGGGAAGCTCCTACAATGAGCAGTTCTTC. Translated: CASKLAGSSYNEQFF.

J is TRBJ1-6 and V is TRBV11-2, with 9 bases lining up with TRBD1. With 5 bases clipped from V and 8 bases from J, the junction kept 7 bases outside the gene matches. Per the germline V gene, CDR1 is SGHAT and CDR2 is FQNNGV. This CDR3 is built from 15 residues. The CDR3 DNA is TGTGCCAGCAGCCGCCGGGACAGGGAGGATTCACCCCTCCACTTT. This codes for CASSRRDREDSPLHF.

The rearrangement links TRBV7-9 to TRBJ1-1, with 7 positions matching TRBD1. V gave up 5 bases and J gave up 3 bases; unmatched junction bases: 9. The CDR3 is 15 amino acids. The germline gives CDR1 SEHNR, CDR2 FQNEAQ (reference sequence). The DNA of the CDR3 is TGTGCCAGCAGCGCCGGGACAGATTTATACACTGAAGCTTTCTTT. Translation gives CASSAGTDLYTEAFF.

V and J are TRBV19 and TRBJ1-2; 10 nucleotides agree with TRBD1. The CDR3 contains 14 residues. CDR1 is LNHDA and CDR2 is SQIVND in the germline V gene (reference sequence). V lost 5 bases to trimming and J lost 7 bases; unmatched junction nucleotides: 7. CDR3 sequence: CASSPPGQGLGYTF. The CDR3, as DNA: TGTGCCAGTAGTCCGCCGGGACAGGGGCTTGGCTACACCTTC.

The rearrangement joins TRBV6-2 or TRBV6-3 to TRBJ1-5; 9 bases map to TRBD1. The CDR3 length is 14 residues. Germline V gene sequence: CDR1 MNHEY, CDR2 SVGEGT. The J segment lost 4 bases and the V segment lost 5 bases, leaving 3 bases of the junction unmatched. CDR3 coding DNA: TGTGCCAGCAGTCAGGGACAGGGAAATCAGCCCCAGCATTTT. Protein product: CASSQGQGNQPQHF.

The chain combines TRBV7-6 with TRBJ2-1, with TRBD2 identical over 11 bases. Trimming removed 5 bases from V and 6 bases from J; junction bases left unmatched: 15. The CDR3 consists of 18 residues. Per germline, CDR1 SGHVS and CDR2 FNYEAQ. This CDR3 reads CASSPPGLAGSLGNEQFF. The CDR3 bases are TGTGCCAGCAGCCCACCCGGACTAGCGGGCTCCCTGGGCAATGAGCAGTTCTTC.

The chain couples TRBV9 to TRBJ1-1; 9 bases are a match to TRBD1. The CDR3 runs 15 residues. Germline trimming cut 3 bases from V and 4 bases from J; bases unmatched to any gene: 7. Germline values: CDR1 SGDLS, CDR2 YYNGEE. The CDR3 nucleotides are TGTGCCAGCAGCGCGTTGACAGGGGGGAGCACTGAAGCTTTCTTT. Protein product: CASSALTGGSTEAFF.

This chain joins TRBV27 and TRBJ2-4; TRBD2 agrees at 8 bases. V lost 6 bases to trimming and J lost 1 base; unmatched junction nucleotides: 5. The CDR3 consists of 15 residues. Germline CDR1 is MNHEY and CDR2 is SMNVEV (reference sequence). CDR3 amino acids: CASRSGGAAKNIQYF. The CDR3 DNA reads as TGTGCCAGCAGATCGGGGGGGGCGGCCAAAAACATTCAGTACTTC.

The rearrangement joins TRBV6-5 to TRBJ1-1; unclear D gene. V dropped 7 bases and J dropped 7 bases, with 16 bases sitting between them. This CDR3 region has 13 residues. Germline CDR1 and CDR2: MNHEY and SVGAGI. The CDR3 nucleotides read TGTGCCAGCATCTCGCCAGGAACGGATGAAGCTTTCTTT. It specifies CASISPGTDEAFF.

The rearrangement joins TRBV6-5 to TRBJ1-2; no firm D call. Trimming took off 6 bases at V and 8 bases at J, with 10 bases between the two ends. Germline V gene lookup returns CDR1 MNHEY and CDR2 SVGAGI. The CDR3 runs to 11 residues. The CDR3 region is CASRQPEGYTF. DNA for the CDR3: TGTGCCAGCAGACAGCCCGAGGGCTACACCTTC.

The rearrangement links TRBV7-9 to TRBJ2-1; D is uncertain. The V and J ends lost 2 bases and 7 bases respectively, with 9 bases between them. This CDR3 has 13 residues. The V gene's germline CDR1 is SEHNR and CDR2 FQNEAQ (reference sequence). This CDR3 is CASSLYTRNEQFF. The CDR3 nucleotides are TGTGCCAGCAGCTTATATACGCGGAATGAGCAGTTCTTC.